This is a list of T cell receptor beta chains from one sample in a study of blood T cell repertoires in COVID-19. Repertoires were generated with immunoSEQ multiplex PCR, while TCRdb's copy carries only in-frame clones and drops some. This table has about 170,000 clones, 87% appearing once. Sequenced sample: peripheral blood. These receptors came from a man aged 18 to 29 with active or convalescent COVID-19. CDR3s include the opening cysteine and the closing phenylalanine or tryptophan. Fields, in order: V gene, clone size, CDR3 protein. The size entry is marked missing in some rows and otherwise reads once, few, many or a size class.

TRBV19 | NA | CASSLLILNEQFF
TRBV5-6 | NA | CASSGQVREKLFF
TRBV6-5 | once | CASSTGWREKLFF
TRBV6-5 | once | CAIGGQINSPLHF
TRBV9 | NA | CASSVVAGRDRGYNEQFF
TRBV14 | NA | CASSQPGLGSYEQYF
TRBV2 | NA | CASNLRLAGSPVDTQYF
TRBV7-9 | NA | CASSLEGPTYEQYF
TRBV7-9 | NA | CASSFGTGLFF
TRBV30 | NA | CAWSVIPNEQFF
TRBV5-4 | NA | CASSLGPGGTEAFF
TRBV15 | once | CATSRGRGETQYF
TRBV7-3 | NA | CASSLGGQSSYEQYF
TRBV3-1/TRBV3-2 | NA | CASSQDRSNQPQHF
TRBV7-2 | NA | CASSLAGDYGYTF
TRBV7-6 | NA | CASSPTQLAGVTQYF
TRBV11-3 | once | CASSLVSVSGYEQYF
TRBV27 | NA | CASSSTGGNQPQHF
TRBV10-2 | NA | CASSVRDREYSPLHF
TRBV14 | NA | CASSPVGQGNTEAFF
TRBV7-9 | NA | CASSSSGSTNEKLFF
TRBV7-9 | NA | CASSFGQSNQPQHF
TRBV5-6 | NA | CASSSPRTSVREQFF
TRBV4-3 | NA | CASSQDNPGSGTDTQYF
TRBV11-3 | NA | CASTLSWARDRLNNEQFF
TRBV5-4 | NA | CASSRGLAGVHNEQFF
TRBV28 | NA | CASSLLGQYTDTQYF
TRBV2 | NA | CASSDGGKGEREEKREFYEQYF
TRBV12-5 | NA | CASGLVLSAGTGELFF
TRBV10-3 | once | CAISGREDGELFF
TRBV6-1 | NA | CASSEGGGGVEKLFF
TRBV7-3 | NA | CASSPDLWGEEDTQYF
TRBV6-5 | NA | CASSQPARAGNEQFF
TRBV7-2 | NA | CASSLLAGTAYEQYF
TRBV19 | NA | CASRYAQVENTEAFF
TRBV5-1 | NA | CASSLAKTGDAYNEQFF
TRBV19 | NA | CASNFLGAGGYTF
TRBV14 | once | CASSQEIQGVRDNEQFF
TRBV5-1 | NA | CASSSEGASYGYTF
TRBV5-4 | NA | CASSLRDRPFPNTEAFF
TRBV24-1 | NA | CATSDWGQGATGELFF
TRBV5-1 | NA | CASSFLGSNYGYTF
TRBV28 | NA | CASSFVNTEAFF
TRBV5-6 | once | CASSLWDRDTDTQYF
TRBV20-1 | NA | CSAYHQETQYF